The T cell receptor (beta chain) described here comes from a study of cytomegalovirus exposure and HLA in healthy donors. Across the study: The roughly 670 first-cohort repertoires shared a platform with the 130 or so validation repertoires, as reported in a later analysis. Study results and caveats: There were 150 or so TCR beta chains listed as cytomegalovirus-associated.

In its sample, this clone was seen a few times. As yet, its antigen is unknown. From the 120-subject validation cohort, which was separate from the roughly 700-subject first cohort, the donors were drawn. Only in-frame clones appear in the TCRdb table, and some are missing; sequencing was by immunoSEQ multiplex PCR. There are a few hundred thousand clones in the sample; approximately 86% occur only once, and 0.95% to 1.1% lies in the top ten. Sequenced input: PBMCs. The TCR was taken from a woman in her late teens or twenties in good health and CMV-seronegative.

Here the CDR3 DNA reads TGTGCCAGCACGGCGGACAGGGGGTACTATGGCTACACCTTC. This gives the protein CASTADRGYYGYTF. V usage is TRBV25-1 and J usage is TRBJ1-2; 10 bases match TRBD1. The CDR3 consists of 14 residues. The V and J ends lost 7 bases and 3 bases, in that order; junction bases with no gene match: 5. Germline loops: CDR1 MGHDK, CDR2 SYGVNS.